The sequence of this T cell receptor (beta chain) was determined in a study of blood T cell repertoires in COVID-19. Across the whole study: Sites in the United States, Italy and Spain provided acute and convalescent COVID-19 samples. T cells, B-cell-depleted T cells, or PBMCs provided the cDNA or gDNA that served as material.

Original processing methods: It was from reference gene primer amplification that nucleated cell counts were estimated. Here immunoSEQ multiplex PCR was the method, and the copy in TCRdb shows in-frame clones only, minus some. V and J calls and clone size come straight from that table; D and trimming were deduced from the DNA. The table lists about 240,000 clones, approximately 78% of them singletons. V lost 1 base and J lost 9, with 18 bases in between. Per germline, CDR1 SEHNR and CDR2 FQNEAQ (reference sequence). This CDR3 comprises 15 residues. Specimen: peripheral blood. The clonotype comes from a woman aged 55-70 years with active or convalescent COVID-19. The V and J genes are TRBV7-9 and TRBJ2-5, with no clear D. The CDR3 nucleotides are TGTGCCAGCAGCTTAGGGTCCCAGGAAGAGAGCCCCCAGTACTTC. This translates into CASSLGSQEESPQYF. Variable domain in full (rest from reference TRBV7-9 and TRBJ2-5): DTGVSQNPRHKITKRGQNVTFRCDPISEHNRLYWYRQTLGQGPEFLTYFQNEAQLEKSRLLSDRFSAERPKGSFSTLEIQRTEQGDSAMYLCASSLGSQEESPQYFGPGTRLLVL.